The 5 T cell receptor beta chains given below trace back to one sample, sequenced in a study of PD-1 blockade in mismatch repair-deficient tumors. The repertoire was sequenced with immunoSEQ multiplex PCR; TCRdb's copy has only in-frame clones and lacks some. There are some 84,000 clones in the sample; 81% occur only once, and about 2.6% lies in the top ten. Sequenced here: peripheral blood, sampled 12 weeks after starting pembrolizumab. The receptors stem from an adult with mismatch repair-deficient cancer.

A single count supports this clone. The chain combines TRBV18 with TRBJ1-1; 7 bases line up with TRBD1. V was pared by 3 bases and J by 6 bases, with 10 bases of the junction left unmatched. From germline, CDR1 is KGHSH and CDR2 LQKENI. The length of the CDR3 is 15 residues. The CDR3, as DNA: TGTGCCAGCTCACCGGACAGGATCGAAGTGGCTGAAGCTTTCTTT. This codes for CASSPDRIEVAEAFF.

The J gene is TRBJ2-5, the V gene TRBV7-6; 9 bases align to TRBD2. This CDR3 contains 14 residues. V lost 5 bases, J lost 4 bases, and 5 bases stayed unmatched. Germline assignment: CDR1 SGHVS and CDR2 FNYEAQ. The CDR3 nucleotides read TGTGCCAGCAGCCCTAGCGGGACTTTAGAGACCCAGTACTTC. This encodes CASSPSGTLETQYF. Filled out from reference TRBV7-6 and TRBJ2-5, the complete variable domain reads GAGVSQSPRYKVTKRGQDVALRCDPISGHVSLYWYRQALGQGPEFLTYFNYEAQQDKSGLPNDRFSAERPEGSISTLTIQRTEQRDSAMYRCASSPSGTLETQYFGPGTRLLVL.

This clone has only a few counts. The V gene is TRBV19, the J gene TRBJ2-7; 9 bases are shared with TRBD1. The CDR3 covers 16 residues. Losses at the gene ends were 3 bases for V and 4 bases for J; bases not matched to a gene: 10. Germline V gene sequence: CDR1 LNHDA, CDR2 SQIVND (reference sequence). CDR3 loop: CASSMKGTGTIYEQYF. Here the CDR3 DNA reads TGTGCCAGTAGTATGAAGGGGACAGGGACAATTTACGAGCAGTACTTC.

This chain connects TRBV2 to TRBJ2-1; D unclear. With 3 bases removed from V and 15 bases from J, the gap between germline ends came to 12 bases. CDR1 is SNHLY and CDR2 is FYNNEI in the germline V gene. The length of the CDR3 is 11 residues. The CDR3 DNA follows: TGTGCCAGCAGTGATTTTCGTCCGCTGTTCTTC. Translation gives CASSDFRPLFF.

The gene calls are TRBV11-3 and TRBJ2-3; D not certain. V lost 8 bases and J lost 7, with 13 bases in between. Germline values: CDR1 SGHNT, CDR2 YENEEA. CDR3 length: 12 amino acids. This chain's CDR3 is CASGSEEYTQYF. The CDR3 nucleotides are TGTGCCAGCGGGTCAGAAGAGTATACGCAGTATTTT.